This record looks at one T cell receptor (beta chain) sequence and its context. This record belongs to a study of T cell changes during pregnancy in multiple sclerosis. The CDR3 consists of 13 residues. The germline V gene encodes CDR1 SGHDN and CDR2 FVKESK. V lost 5 bases, J lost 7 bases, and 12 bases lay in between. Sequenced by immunoSEQ multiplex PCR; TCRdb stores in-frame clones only, minus some. The table records 70,000 to 95,000 clones, 94% of them present only once. This clonotype was obtained from a female donor in good health, enrolled as a control in a pregnancy study. The sample consisted of peripheral blood, taken after pregnancy. The chain employs TRBV14 and TRBJ2-1, with D possibly matching TRBD1 (6 bases). This CDR3 reads CASSTGFGNEQFF. The CDR3, as DNA: TGTGCCAGCAGCACAGGGTTTGGGAATGAGCAGTTCTTC. The whole variable domain, remainder taken from reference TRBV14 and TRBJ2-1, is EAGVTQFPSHSVIEKGQTVTLRCDPISGHDNLYWYRRVMGKEIKFLLHFVKESKQDESGMPNNRFLAERTGGTYSTLKVQPAELEDSGVYFCASSTGFGNEQFFGPGTRLTVL.